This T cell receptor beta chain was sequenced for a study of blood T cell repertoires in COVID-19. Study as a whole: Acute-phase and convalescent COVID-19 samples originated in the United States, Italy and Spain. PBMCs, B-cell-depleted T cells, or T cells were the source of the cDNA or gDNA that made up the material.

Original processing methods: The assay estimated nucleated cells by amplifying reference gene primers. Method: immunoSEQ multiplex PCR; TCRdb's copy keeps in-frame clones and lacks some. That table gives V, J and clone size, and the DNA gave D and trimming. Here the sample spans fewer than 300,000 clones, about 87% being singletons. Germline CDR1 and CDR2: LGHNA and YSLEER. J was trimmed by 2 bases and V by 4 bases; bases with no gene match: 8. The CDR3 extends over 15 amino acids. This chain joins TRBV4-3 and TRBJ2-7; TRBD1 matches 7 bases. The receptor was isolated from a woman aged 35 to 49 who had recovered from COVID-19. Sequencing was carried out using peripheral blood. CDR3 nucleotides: TGCGCCAGCAGCCCCGACCTCGGACAGGCCTACGAGCAGTACTTC. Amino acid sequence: CASSPDLGQAYEQYF.